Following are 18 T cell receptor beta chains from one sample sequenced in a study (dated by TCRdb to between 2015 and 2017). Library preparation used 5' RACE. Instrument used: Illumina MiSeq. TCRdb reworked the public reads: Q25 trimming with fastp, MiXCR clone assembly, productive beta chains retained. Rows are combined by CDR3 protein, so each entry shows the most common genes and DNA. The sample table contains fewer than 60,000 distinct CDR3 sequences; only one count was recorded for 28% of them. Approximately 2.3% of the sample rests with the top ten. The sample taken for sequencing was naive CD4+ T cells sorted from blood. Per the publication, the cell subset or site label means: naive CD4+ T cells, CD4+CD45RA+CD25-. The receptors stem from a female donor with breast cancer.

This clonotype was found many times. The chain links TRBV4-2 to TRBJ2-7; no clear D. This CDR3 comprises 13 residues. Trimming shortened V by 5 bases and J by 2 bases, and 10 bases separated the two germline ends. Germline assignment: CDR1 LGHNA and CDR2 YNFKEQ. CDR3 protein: CASSTDGPYEQYF. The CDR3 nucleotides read TGTGCCAGCAGCACCGACGGTCCCTACGAGCAGTACTTC.

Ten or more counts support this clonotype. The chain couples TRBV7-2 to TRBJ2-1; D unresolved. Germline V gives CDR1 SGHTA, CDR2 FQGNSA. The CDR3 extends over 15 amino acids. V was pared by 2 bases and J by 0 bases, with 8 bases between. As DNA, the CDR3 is TGTGCCAGCAGCTTATCACACAGCTCCTACAATGAGCAGTTCTTC. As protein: CASSLSHSSYNEQFF.

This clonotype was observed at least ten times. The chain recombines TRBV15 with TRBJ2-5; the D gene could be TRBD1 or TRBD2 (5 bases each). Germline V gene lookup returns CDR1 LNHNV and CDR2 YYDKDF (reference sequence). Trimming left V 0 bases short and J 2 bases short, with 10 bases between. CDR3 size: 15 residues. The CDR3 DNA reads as TGTGCCACCAGCAGAGATCCGGGACCTCAAGAGACCCAGTACTTC. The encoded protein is CATSRDPGPQETQYF.

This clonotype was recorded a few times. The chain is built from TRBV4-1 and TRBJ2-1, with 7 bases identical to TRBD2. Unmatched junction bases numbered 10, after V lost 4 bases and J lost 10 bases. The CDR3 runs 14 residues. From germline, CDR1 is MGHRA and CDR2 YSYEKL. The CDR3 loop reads CASSLPLRREEQFF. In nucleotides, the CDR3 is TGCGCCAGCAGCCTTCCCTTGAGGCGGGAGGAGCAGTTCTTC.

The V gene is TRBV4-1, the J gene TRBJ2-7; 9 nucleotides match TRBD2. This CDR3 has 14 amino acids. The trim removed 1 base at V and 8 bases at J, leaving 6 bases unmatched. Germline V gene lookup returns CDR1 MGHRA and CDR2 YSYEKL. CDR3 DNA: TGCGCCAGCAGCCAAGGCGATAGCGGGAGTAAGCAGTACTTC. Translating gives CASSQGDSGSKQYF.

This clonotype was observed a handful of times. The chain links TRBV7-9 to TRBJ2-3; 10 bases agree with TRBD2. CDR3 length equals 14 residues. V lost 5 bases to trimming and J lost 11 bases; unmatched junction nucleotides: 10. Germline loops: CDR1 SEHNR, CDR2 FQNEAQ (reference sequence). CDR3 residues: CASSPSGGAEGQYF. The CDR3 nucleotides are TGTGCCAGCAGCCCGAGCGGGGGGGCCGAGGGGCAGTATTTT.

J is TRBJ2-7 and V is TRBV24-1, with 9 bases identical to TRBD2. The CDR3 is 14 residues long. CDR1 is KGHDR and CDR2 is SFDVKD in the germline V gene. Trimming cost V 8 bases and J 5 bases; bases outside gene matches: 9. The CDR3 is CATKLAGSEDEQYF. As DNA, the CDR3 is TGTGCCACCAAACTAGCGGGCAGCGAGGACGAGCAGTACTTC.

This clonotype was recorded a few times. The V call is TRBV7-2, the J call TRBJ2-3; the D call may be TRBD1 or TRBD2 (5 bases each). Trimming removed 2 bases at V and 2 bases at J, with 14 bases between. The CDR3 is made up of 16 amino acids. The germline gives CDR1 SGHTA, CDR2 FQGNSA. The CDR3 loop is CASSLQAMGTTDTQYF. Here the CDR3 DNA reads TGTGCCAGCAGCTTACAAGCGATGGGGACCACAGATACGCAGTATTTT.

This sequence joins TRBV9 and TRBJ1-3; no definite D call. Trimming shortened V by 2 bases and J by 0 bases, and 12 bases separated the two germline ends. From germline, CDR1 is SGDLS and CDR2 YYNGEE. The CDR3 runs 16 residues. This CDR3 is CASSVRPGHSGNTIYF. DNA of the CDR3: TGTGCCAGCAGCGTCCGACCCGGCCACTCTGGAAACACCATATATTTT.

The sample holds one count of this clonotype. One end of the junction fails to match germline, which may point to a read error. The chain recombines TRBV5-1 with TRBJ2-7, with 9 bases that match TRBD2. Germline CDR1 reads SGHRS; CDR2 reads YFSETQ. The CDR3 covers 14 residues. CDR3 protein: CASGLTTSGYEQYF. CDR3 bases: TGCGCCAGCGGCTTAACGACTAGCGGCTACGAGCAGTACTTC.

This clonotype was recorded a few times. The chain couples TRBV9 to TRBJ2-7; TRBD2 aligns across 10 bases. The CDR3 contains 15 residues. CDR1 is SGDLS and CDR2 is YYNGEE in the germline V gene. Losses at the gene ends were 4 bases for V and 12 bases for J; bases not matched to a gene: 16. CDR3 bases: TGTGCCAGCAGCTCCAAGGCACTAGCGGGGACTGCTTGGTACTTC. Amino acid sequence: CASSSKALAGTAWYF.

The CDR3 coding sequence is TGTGCCAGCAGCTATAGCGGCCCCCGGGGCCCAGATACGCAGTATTTT. Translation: CASSYSGPRGPDTQYF. The chain carries TRBV11-3 and TRBJ2-3; weak D call: TRBD2 (6 bases). This CDR3 comprises 16 residues. Trimming removed 4 bases from V and 4 bases from J, with 18 bases in between. CDR1 and CDR2 (germline): SGHNT, YENEEA. Based on the CDR3 plus reference TRBV11-3 and TRBJ2-3, the full variable domain is EAGVVQSPRYKIIEKKQPVAFWCNPISGHNTLYWYLQNLGQGPELLIRYENEEAVDDSQLPKDRFSAERLKGVDSTLKIQPAELGDSAVYLCASSYSGPRGPDTQYFGPGTRLTVL.

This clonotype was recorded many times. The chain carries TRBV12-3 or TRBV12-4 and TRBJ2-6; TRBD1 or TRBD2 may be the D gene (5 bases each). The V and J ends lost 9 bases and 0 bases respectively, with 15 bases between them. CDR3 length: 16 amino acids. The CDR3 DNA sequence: TGTGCCAGTTCCAAACACGGGACCTCTGGGGCCAACGTCCTGACTTTC. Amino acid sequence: CASSKHGTSGANVLTF.

The CDR3 DNA follows: TGTGCCACCAGCAGAGGAGGGGGCTATGAAAAACTGTTTTTT. Translated: CATSRGGGYEKLFF. The chain carries TRBV15 and TRBJ1-4; 7 bases are a match to TRBD1. CDR3 size: 14 residues. Germline V lookup: CDR1 LNHNV, CDR2 YYDKDF (reference sequence). The J segment lost 6 bases and the V segment lost 1 base, leaving 2 bases of the junction unmatched.

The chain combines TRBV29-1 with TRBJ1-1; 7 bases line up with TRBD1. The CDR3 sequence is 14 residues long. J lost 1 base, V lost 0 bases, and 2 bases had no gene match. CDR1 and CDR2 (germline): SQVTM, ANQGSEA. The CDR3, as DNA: TGCAGCGTTGAAGAAGGGACAGCGAACACTGAAGCTTTCTTT. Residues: CSVEEGTANTEAFF.

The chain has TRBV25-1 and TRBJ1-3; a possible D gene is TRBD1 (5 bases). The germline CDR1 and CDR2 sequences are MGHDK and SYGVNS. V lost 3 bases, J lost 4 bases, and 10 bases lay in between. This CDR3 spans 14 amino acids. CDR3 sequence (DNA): TGTGCCAGCAGTGACGGGGCGCGAGGAAACACCATATATTTT. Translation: CASSDGARGNTIYF. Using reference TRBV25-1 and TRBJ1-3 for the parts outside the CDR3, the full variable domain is EADIYQTPRYLVIGTGKKITLECSQTMGHDKMYWYQQDPGMELHLIHYSYGVNSTEKGDLSSESTVSRIRTEHFPLTLESARPSHTSQYLCASSDGARGNTIYFGEGSWLTVV.

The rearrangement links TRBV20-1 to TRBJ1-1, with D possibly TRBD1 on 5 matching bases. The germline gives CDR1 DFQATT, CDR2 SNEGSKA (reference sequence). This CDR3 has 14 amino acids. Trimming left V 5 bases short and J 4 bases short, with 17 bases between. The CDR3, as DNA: TGCAGTGCTTCCGGACTGCGGAGGGGCACTGAAGCTTTCTTT. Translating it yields CSASGLRRGTEAFF.

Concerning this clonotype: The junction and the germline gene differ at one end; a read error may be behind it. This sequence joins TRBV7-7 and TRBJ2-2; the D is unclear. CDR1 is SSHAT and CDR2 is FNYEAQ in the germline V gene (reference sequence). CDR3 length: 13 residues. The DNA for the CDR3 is TGTGCTAGCAGCCGGGCCACCCTCGGGGAGCTGTTTTTT. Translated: CASSRATLGELFF.